Below are 28 T cell receptor beta chains sequenced from a single sample in a study of T cells in Graves' hyperthyroidism and ophthalmopathy. It was RNA transcripts that yielded the amplified TCR beta CDR3 regions. HTBI primers drove first-round RT-PCR of the TCR CDR3. One entry per CDR3 protein results from TCRdb running MiXCR on the multiplex PCR reads. The sample consists of some 510,000 distinct CDR3 sequences, less than 25% of them appearing once. The sample consisted of blood. The origin of the receptors is a man younger than 30 with Graves' hyperthyroidism.

This clonotype was found many times. This sequence joins TRBV30 and TRBJ1-3; D unresolved. CDR1 and CDR2 (germline): GTSNPN, SVGIG (reference sequence). V gave up 4 bases and J gave up 3 bases, with 7 bases separating them. CDR3 size: 12 residues. The CDR3 DNA reads TGTGCCTGGAATGATGTTGGAAACACCATATATTTT. Its protein is CAWNDVGNTIYF.

This clonotype was observed many times. The CDR3 DNA is TGTGCCAGCAGTGACAGGGTGAACACCGGGGAGCTGTTTTTT. This codes for CASSDRVNTGELFF. J is TRBJ2-2 and V is TRBV2; D perhaps matches TRBD1 (5 bases). V lost 3 bases, J lost 1 base, and 6 bases lay in between. Germline assignment: CDR1 SNHLY and CDR2 FYNNEI. This CDR3 comprises 14 residues.

This chain uses TRBV3-1 with TRBJ1-1; perhaps TRBD1 as D (6 bases). Trimming took off 1 base at V and 11 bases at J, with 11 bases between the two ends. Germline CDR1 reads LGHDT; CDR2 reads YNNKEL (reference sequence). This CDR3 is built from 12 residues. Here the CDR3 DNA reads TGTGCCAGCAGCCAAGCGGACAGTCAGGCTTTCTTT. Translation gives CASSQADSQAFF.

This clonotype was recorded many times. V is TRBV7-2 and J is TRBJ2-2, with D possibly called TRBD1 or TRBD2 (5 bases each). This CDR3 has 16 amino acids. Germline V CDR1 and CDR2: SGHTA, FQGNSA. Trimming removed 5 bases from V and 1 base from J, with 14 bases in between. CDR3 sequence: CASSLPGPVNTGELFF. The CDR3 bases are TGTGCCAGCAGCCTCCCGGGACCGGTGAACACCGGGGAGCTGTTTTTT.

This clonotype was seen at least ten times. The chain has TRBV6-5 and TRBJ1-2; TRBD1 aligns across 7 bases. Unmatched junction bases numbered 9, after V lost 7 bases and J lost 4 bases. The CDR3 covers 14 residues. CDR1 is MNHEY, CDR2 SVGAGI, per germline. CDR3 region: CASILGQERYGYTF. The DNA of the CDR3 is TGTGCCAGCATCCTAGGACAGGAACGCTATGGCTACACCTTC.

In this sample, this clonotype turned up many times. This chain connects TRBV6-5 to TRBJ1-1; D is perhaps TRBD1 (5 bases). CDR1 and CDR2 (germline): MNHEY, SVGAGI. The CDR3 runs 14 residues. V was pared by 2 bases and J by 5 bases, with 12 bases between. The CDR3 spells CASSYEGRGTEAFF. The CDR3 nucleotides are TGTGCCAGCAGTTACGAGGGGCGCGGAACTGAAGCTTTCTTT.

The CDR3 reads CASSLGSEAFQETQYF. The CDR3 region has the DNA TGTGCCAGCAGCTTAGGATCGGAGGCGTTCCAAGAGACCCAGTACTTC. V usage is TRBV7-2 and J usage is TRBJ2-5; a weak D match, TRBD2 (5 bases). Germline CDR1 is SGHTA and CDR2 is FQGNSA. V was cut by 1 base and J by 1 base, with 13 bases left in between. The CDR3 covers 16 residues.

Ten or more counts support this clonotype. The V and J genes are TRBV2 and TRBJ2-7; D gene uncertain. The CDR3 is 11 residues long. CDR1 is SNHLY, CDR2 FYNNEI, per germline. Trimming shortened V by 4 bases and J by 7 bases, and 8 bases separated the two germline ends. CDR3 loop: CASSGLTEQYF. The CDR3 region has the DNA TGTGCCAGCAGTGGCCTTACGGAGCAGTACTTC.

This clonotype occurred many times. This chain uses TRBV15 with TRBJ1-2, with 7 positions matching TRBD1. This CDR3 is 13 amino acids long. With V trimmed by 1 base and J by 8 bases, 4 bases remained unmatched. The V gene's germline CDR1 is LNHNV and CDR2 YYDKDF (reference sequence). The CDR3 DNA is TGTGCCACCAGCAGAGCCCGGGACAGCGGCTACACCTTC. Encoded protein: CATSRARDSGYTF. Full variable domain (rest looked up from reference TRBV15 and TRBJ1-2): DAMVIQNPRYQVTQFGKPVTLSCSQTLNHNVMYWYQQKSSQAPKLLFHYYDKDFNNEADTPDNFQSRRPNTSFCFLDIRSPGLGDTAMYLCATSRARDSGYTFGSGTRLTVV.

The V gene is TRBV5-1, the J gene TRBJ2-7; D ambiguous. CDR3 size: 14 residues. Germline V lookup: CDR1 SGHRS, CDR2 YFSETQ. V was trimmed by 0 bases and J by 5 bases, leaving 12 bases between them. The CDR3 bases are TGCGCCAGCAGCTTGGGCGTCGTCGGTAACGAGCAGTACTTC. Translating it yields CASSLGVVGNEQYF.

This clonotype occurred many times. The CDR3 sequence: CANGDGLNDEQYF. In DNA, the CDR3 is TGTGCAAACGGGGACGGGTTAAACGACGAGCAGTACTTC. The chain employs TRBV10-3 and TRBJ2-7; perhaps D is TRBD1 or TRBD2 (5 bases each). The V gene's germline CDR1 is ENHRY and CDR2 SYGVKD. This CDR3 comprises 13 residues.

The chain joins TRBV28 to TRBJ1-3; TRBD1 agrees at 9 bases. Germline trimming cut 5 bases from V and 8 bases from J; bases unmatched to any gene: 7. Germline values: CDR1 MDHEN, CDR2 SYDVKM. The CDR3 loop spans 14 amino acids. The CDR3 is CASSRQGGGDTIYF. Written as DNA, the CDR3 is TGTGCCAGCAGTCGACAGGGGGGAGGAGACACCATATATTTT.

This clonotype occurred many times. V usage is TRBV20-1 and J usage is TRBJ1-1, with TRBD1 matching over 7 bases. CDR3 size: 14 residues. Trimming took 2 bases from V and 1 from J; bases not matched to a gene: 4. Germline CDR1 is DFQATT and CDR2 is SNEGSKA (reference sequence). For the CDR3, the DNA is TGCAGTGCTAGATGGGACAGAGGGAACACTGAAGCTTTCTTT. Protein sequence: CSARWDRGNTEAFF.

This clonotype has a count of ten or more. The V and J genes are TRBV20-1 and TRBJ1-2; no definite D call. The germline V gene has CDR1 DFQATT and CDR2 SNEGSKA (reference sequence). This CDR3 comprises 13 residues. Trimming removed 0 bases from V and 5 bases from J, with 10 bases in between. CDR3 amino acids: CSARDPWGYGYTF. The CDR3 bases are TGCAGTGCTAGAGACCCCTGGGGATATGGCTACACCTTC.

This clonotype was detected ten times or more. V gene TRBV3-1 combines with J gene TRBJ1-2; D may be TRBD1 (5 bases). This CDR3 region has 14 residues. Germline V gives CDR1 LGHDT, CDR2 YNNKEL (reference sequence). V was trimmed by 3 bases and J by 8 bases, leaving 16 bases between them. This chain's CDR3 is CASSHLNGGVGYTF. CDR3 DNA sequence: TGTGCCAGCAGCCATCTAAACGGAGGGGTCGGCTACACCTTC.

The V and J genes are TRBV27 and TRBJ1-2; tentative D call: TRBD1 (5 bases). V lost 2 bases to trimming and J lost 6 bases, with 13 bases between them. Germline CDR1 MNHEY, CDR2 SMNVEV (reference sequence). The CDR3 covers 14 residues. The CDR3 DNA reads TGTGCCAGCAGTTTACGGCGGGGGGACCATGGCTACACCTTC. It encodes CASSLRRGDHGYTF.

This clonotype occurred many times. This chain connects TRBV6-1 to TRBJ1-5; TRBD1 agrees at 9 bases. After removal of 8 bases from V and 4 bases from J, the junction contained 9 bases not matched to a gene. The CDR3 is 15 amino acids. Germline CDR1 MNHNS, CDR2 SASEGT. CDR3 region: CASGPPTGGNQPQHF. The CDR3 DNA follows: TGTGCCAGCGGGCCTCCGACAGGGGGAAATCAGCCCCAGCATTTT.

This clonotype has ten or more counts. The V and J genes are TRBV5-1 and TRBJ1-5, with no clear D. Germline values: CDR1 SGHRS, CDR2 YFSETQ. This CDR3 region has 13 residues. The germline V and J ends were trimmed by 0 bases and 7 bases, with 8 bases remaining between them. CDR3 sequence reads: CASSLVGEQPQHF. CDR3 nucleotides: TGCGCCAGCAGCTTGGTCGGGGAACAGCCCCAGCATTTT. The whole variable domain, filled in from reference TRBV5-1 and TRBJ1-5, reads KAGVTQTPRYLIKTRGQQVTLSCSPISGHRSVSWYQQTPGQGLQFLFEYFSETQRNKGNFPGRFSGRQFSNSRSEMNVSTLELGDSALYLCASSLVGEQPQHFGDGTRLSIL.

This clonotype showed up many times. The V call is TRBV6-1, the J call TRBJ1-3; D not certain. Trimming took off 6 bases at V and 4 bases at J, with 1 base between the two ends. Germline-derived CDR1 and CDR2 are MNHNS and SASEGT. CDR3 size: 10 residues. CDR3: CASSGNTIYF. The CDR3 nucleotides are TGTGCCAGCAGCGGAAACACCATATATTTT.

CDR3 region: CASSYSRDRGGGTDTQYF. In DNA form, the CDR3 reads TGTGCCAGCAGTTACTCGAGGGACAGGGGAGGAGGCACAGATACGCAGTATTTT. This chain links TRBV6-2 or TRBV6-3 with TRBJ2-3; TRBD1 matches 10 bases. V lost 0 bases to trimming and J lost 1 base; unmatched junction nucleotides: 7. Germline lookup yields CDR1 MNHEY and CDR2 SVGEGT. The CDR3 totals 18 residues.

The V and J genes are TRBV25-1 and TRBJ1-1, with a possible D match to TRBD1 (5 bases). Germline lookup yields CDR1 MGHDK and CDR2 SYGVNS. There are 14 residues in the CDR3. The ends were cut back, 1 base at V and 7 bases at J, with 13 bases in the middle. The CDR3 is CASSEFMAGSEAFF. The CDR3 DNA reads TGTGCCAGCAGTGAATTTATGGCAGGGAGTGAAGCTTTCTTT.

This clonotype came up many times. J is TRBJ1-5 and V is TRBV6-1; a possible D gene is TRBD1 (5 bases). CDR1 and CDR2 from the germline V gene are MNHNS and SASEGT. The CDR3 extends over 14 amino acids. Trimming left V 6 bases short and J 3 bases short, with 12 bases between. CDR3 region: CASRKGTLNQPQHF. The CDR3 DNA is TGTGCCAGCAGAAAGGGGACCCTCAATCAGCCCCAGCATTTT.

This clonotype was detected ten times or more. The gene calls are TRBV6-1 and TRBJ2-7, with D uncertain. The ends were cut back, 11 bases at V and 6 bases at J, with 5 bases in the middle. The CDR3 spans 8 residues. Germline loops: CDR1 MNHNS, CDR2 SASEGT. This CDR3 reads CAAGEQYF. In DNA form, the CDR3 reads TGTGCCGCCGGCGAGCAGTACTTC.

This clonotype was detected many times. The rearrangement links TRBV20-1 to TRBJ2-5, with 11 bases fitting TRBD2. This CDR3 contains 16 residues. CDR1 is DFQATT and CDR2 is SNEGSKA in the germline V gene (reference sequence). V lost 1 base, J lost 0 bases, and 4 bases stayed unmatched. CDR3 region: CSARVAGGRNQETQYF. The CDR3 DNA reads as TGCAGTGCTAGAGTAGCGGGGGGGCGGAACCAAGAGACCCAGTACTTC.

This clonotype was counted at least ten times. The J gene is TRBJ1-1, the V gene TRBV28; D not certain. This CDR3 comprises 14 residues. Deletions cut 7 bases from V and 1 base from J, with 13 bases between. The germline CDR1 and CDR2 sequences are MDHEN and SYDVKM. The CDR3: CASTALLTNTEAFF. Written as DNA, the CDR3 is TGTGCCAGCACTGCACTACTTACGAACACTGAAGCTTTCTTT.

The chain is built from TRBV24-1 and TRBJ1-2, with D possibly being TRBD1 (5 bases). Trimming left V 3 bases short and J 6 bases short, with 13 bases between. This CDR3 spans 14 amino acids. Germline lookup yields CDR1 KGHDR and CDR2 SFDVKD. The CDR3 bases are TGTGCCACCAGTGATCCTTCCAGGGATCATGGCTACACCTTC. Its translation is CATSDPSRDHGYTF.

Concerning this clonotype itself: This clone may be a read error of a much larger clone one base away. The CDR3 DNA reads TGTGCCAGCAGTTTCGGAATAATCACTGAAGCTTTCTTT. It yields the protein CASSFGIITEAFF. The gene calls are TRBV6-2 or TRBV6-3 and TRBJ1-1; D gene uncertain. This CDR3 region has 13 residues. From germline, CDR1 is MNHEY and CDR2 SVGEGT. V dropped 4 bases and J dropped 4 bases, with 10 bases sitting between them.

The sample holds many counts of this clonotype. This sequence joins TRBV6-1 and TRBJ1-1, with D possibly being TRBD1 (5 bases). Germline-derived CDR1 and CDR2 are MNHNS and SASEGT. The CDR3 is made up of 14 amino acids. The ends were cut back, 6 bases at V and 6 bases at J, with 17 bases in the middle. Here the CDR3 DNA reads TGTGCCAGCAGCCCCAACCCGACAGCGGCTGAAGCTTTCTTT. Protein sequence: CASSPNPTAAEAFF.